This T cell receptor beta chain appears in the sequencing data of a study of T-cell memory formation after mild COVID-19. TCRdb recomputed calls from the 5' RACE reads with MiXCR, one row per CDR3 protein. The table records fewer than 500,000 distinct CDR3 sequences, roughly 25% of them present only once. To note about this clonotype: Its specificity is unknown.

Study-wide results and limits: Clones that contracted clustered mainly in CM and EM if CD4+ and in EMRA if CD8+. Clones that shrank (day 15 to 85) were balanced CD4/CD8, whereas later expanders leaned CD4+. In second-wave clones peaking day 37, SARS-CoV-2 specificity remained unconfirmed.

The CDR3 is made up of 16 amino acids. Losses at the gene ends were 4 bases for V and 2 bases for J; bases not matched to a gene: 9. The germline gives CDR1 SGHRS, CDR2 YFSETQ. The TCR originated in an adult woman who had mild COVID-19 (a few samples of this study predate the infection). Cell type and time point are not known. The source material was PBMCs or a T cell subset sorted from them (not recorded which). V is TRBV5-1 and J is TRBJ2-7; 10 nucleotides line up with TRBD1. The DNA of the CDR3 is TGCGCCAGCAGCCCCGGCGGACAGGGGGGGGCCTACGAGCAGTACTTC. Amino acids: CASSPGGQGGAYEQYF.